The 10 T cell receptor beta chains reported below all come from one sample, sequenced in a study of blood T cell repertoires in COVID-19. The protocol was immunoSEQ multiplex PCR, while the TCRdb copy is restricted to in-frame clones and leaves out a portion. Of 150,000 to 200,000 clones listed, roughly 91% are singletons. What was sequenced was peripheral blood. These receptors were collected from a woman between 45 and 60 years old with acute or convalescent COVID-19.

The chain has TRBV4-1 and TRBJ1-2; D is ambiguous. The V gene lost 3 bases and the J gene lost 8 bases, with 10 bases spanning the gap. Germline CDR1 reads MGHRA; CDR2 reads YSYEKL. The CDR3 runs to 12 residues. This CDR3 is CASSHQEEGYTF. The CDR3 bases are TGCGCCAGCAGCCACCAAGAGGAGGGCTACACCTTC.

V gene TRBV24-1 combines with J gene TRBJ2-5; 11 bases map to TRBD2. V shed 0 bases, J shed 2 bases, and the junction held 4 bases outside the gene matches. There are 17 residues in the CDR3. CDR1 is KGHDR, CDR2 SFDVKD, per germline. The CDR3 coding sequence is TGTGCCACCAGTGATTTGCGGACTAGCGGGTTTCAAGAGACCCAGTACTTC. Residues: CATSDLRTSGFQETQYF.

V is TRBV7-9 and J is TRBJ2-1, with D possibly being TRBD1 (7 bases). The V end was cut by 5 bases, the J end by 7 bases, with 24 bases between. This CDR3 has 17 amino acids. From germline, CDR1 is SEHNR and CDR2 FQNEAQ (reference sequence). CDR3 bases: TGTGCCAGCAGCCCCAGACAGGGTTGGGTGGAGGGGAATGAGCAGTTCTTC. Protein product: CASSPRQGWVEGNEQFF.

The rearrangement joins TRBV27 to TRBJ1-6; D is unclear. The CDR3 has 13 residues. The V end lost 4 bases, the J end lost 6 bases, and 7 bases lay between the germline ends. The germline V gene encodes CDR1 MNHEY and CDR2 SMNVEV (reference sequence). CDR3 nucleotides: TGTGCCAGCAGTTCGGAGGTTAATTCACCCCTCCACTTT. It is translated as CASSSEVNSPLHF.

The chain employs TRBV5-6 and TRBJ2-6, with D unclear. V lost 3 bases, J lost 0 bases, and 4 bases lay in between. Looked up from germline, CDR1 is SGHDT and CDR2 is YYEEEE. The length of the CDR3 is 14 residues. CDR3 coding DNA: TGTGCCAGCAGCTATAGCTCTGGGGCCAACGTCCTGACTTTC. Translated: CASSYSSGANVLTF.

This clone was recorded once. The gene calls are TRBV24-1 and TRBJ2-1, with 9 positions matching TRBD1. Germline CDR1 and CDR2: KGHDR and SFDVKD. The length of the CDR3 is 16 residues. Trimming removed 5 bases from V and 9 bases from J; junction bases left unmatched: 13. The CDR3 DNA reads TGTGCCACCAGTGCCCCGGAGGGGACAGGGCCCCCTGAGCAGTTCTTC. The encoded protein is CATSAPEGTGPPEQFF.

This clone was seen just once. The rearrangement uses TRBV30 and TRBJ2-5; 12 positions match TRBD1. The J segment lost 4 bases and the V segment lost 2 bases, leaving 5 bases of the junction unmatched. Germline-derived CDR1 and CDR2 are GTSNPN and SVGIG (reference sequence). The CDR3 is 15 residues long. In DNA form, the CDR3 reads TGTGCCTGGAGTTCCGGGACAGGGGGCGCAGAGACCCAGTACTTC. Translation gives CAWSSGTGGAETQYF.

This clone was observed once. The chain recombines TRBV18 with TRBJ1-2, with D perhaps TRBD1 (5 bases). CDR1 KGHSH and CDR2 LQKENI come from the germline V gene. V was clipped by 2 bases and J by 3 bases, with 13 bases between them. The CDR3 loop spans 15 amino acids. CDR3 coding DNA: TGTGCCAGCTCACCAGGCGGCAGGGAGGACTATGGCTACACCTTC. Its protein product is CASSPGGREDYGYTF.

The CDR3 sequence: CASSQDRSGYTF. The CDR3 bases are TGCGCCAGCAGCCAAGATAGGAGTGGCTACACCTTC. The rearrangement links TRBV4-3 to TRBJ1-2; D unclear. Germline values: CDR1 LGHNA, CDR2 YSLEER. This CDR3 is 12 amino acids long. Trimming took 0 bases from V and 7 from J, leaving 6 bases between them.

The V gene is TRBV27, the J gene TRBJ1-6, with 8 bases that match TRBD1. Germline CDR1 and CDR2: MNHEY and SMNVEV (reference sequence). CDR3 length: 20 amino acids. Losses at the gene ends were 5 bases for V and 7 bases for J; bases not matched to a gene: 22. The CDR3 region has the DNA TGTGCCAGCAGTCCCTCCAAATTAATAGGGACAGGAGGGGAAAATTCACCCCTCCACTTT. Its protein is CASSPSKLIGTGGENSPLHF.